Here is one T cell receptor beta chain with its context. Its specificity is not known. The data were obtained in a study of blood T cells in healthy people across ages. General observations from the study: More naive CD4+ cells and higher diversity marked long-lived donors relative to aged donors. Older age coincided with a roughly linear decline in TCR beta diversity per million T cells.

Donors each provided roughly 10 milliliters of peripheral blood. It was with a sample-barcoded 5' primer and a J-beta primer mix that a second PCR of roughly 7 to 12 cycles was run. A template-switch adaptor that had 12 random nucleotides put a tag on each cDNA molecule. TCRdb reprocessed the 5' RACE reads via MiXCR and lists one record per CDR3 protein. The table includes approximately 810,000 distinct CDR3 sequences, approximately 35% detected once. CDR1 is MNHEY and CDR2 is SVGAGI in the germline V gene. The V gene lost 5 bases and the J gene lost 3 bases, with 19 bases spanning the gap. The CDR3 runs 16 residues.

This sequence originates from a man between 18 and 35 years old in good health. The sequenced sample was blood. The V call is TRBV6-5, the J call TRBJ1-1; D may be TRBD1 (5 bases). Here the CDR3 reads CASSNQDIVTHTEAFF. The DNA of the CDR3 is TGTGCCAGCAGTAATCAGGACATCGTAACCCACACTGAAGCTTTCTTT.